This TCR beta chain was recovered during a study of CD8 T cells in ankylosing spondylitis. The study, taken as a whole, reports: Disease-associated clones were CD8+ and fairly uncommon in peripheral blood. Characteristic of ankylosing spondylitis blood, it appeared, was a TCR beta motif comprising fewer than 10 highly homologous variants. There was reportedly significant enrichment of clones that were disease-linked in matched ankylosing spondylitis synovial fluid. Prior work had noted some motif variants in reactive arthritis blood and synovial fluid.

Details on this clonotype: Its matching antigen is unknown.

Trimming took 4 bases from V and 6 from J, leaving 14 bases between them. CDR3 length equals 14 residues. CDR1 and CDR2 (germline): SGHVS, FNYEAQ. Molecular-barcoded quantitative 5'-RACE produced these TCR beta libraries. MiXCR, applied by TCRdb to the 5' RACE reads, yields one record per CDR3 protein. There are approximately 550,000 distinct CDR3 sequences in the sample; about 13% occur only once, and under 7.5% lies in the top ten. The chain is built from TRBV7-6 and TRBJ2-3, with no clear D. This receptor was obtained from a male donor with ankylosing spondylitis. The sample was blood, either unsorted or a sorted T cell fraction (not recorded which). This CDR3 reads CASSSISTWDTQYF. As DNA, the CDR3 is TGTGCCAGCAGCTCGATATCCACCTGGGATACGCAGTATTTT.